The present T cell receptor (beta chain) was sequenced within a study of blood T cell repertoires in COVID-19. Study-wide background: Researchers got acute and convalescent COVID-19 samples from the United States, Italy and Spain.

Trimming pared 3 bases from V and 7 bases from J, leaving 10 bases between. The CDR3 consists of 13 residues. Profiled with immunoSEQ multiplex PCR; TCRdb holds only in-frame clones, not every one. The sample yields hundreds of thousands of clones, approximately 86% seen once. The chain employs TRBV12-3 or TRBV12-4 and TRBJ2-1; D is possibly TRBD1 (5 bases). This TCR was sampled from a woman in her 30s with acute COVID-19. Sequenced: PBMCs or T cells enriched from blood (not recorded which). The CDR3: CASSFPGPNEQFF. Here the CDR3 DNA reads TGTGCCAGCAGTTTTCCAGGGCCGAATGAGCAGTTCTTC.